This T cell receptor beta chain is drawn from a study of blood T cell repertoires in COVID-19. TCRdb's table, derived via immunoSEQ multiplex PCR, lists solely in-frame clones and lacks some. The sample shows about 220,000 clones, about 81% of them seen only once. Germline lookup yields CDR1 LGHDT and CDR2 YNNKEL (reference sequence). The CDR3 is made up of 15 amino acids. V was cut by 7 bases and J by 1 base, with 16 bases left in between. Only a few counts were recorded for this clone. The rearrangement joins TRBV3-1 (or the pseudogene TRBV3-2) to TRBJ1-2, with D perhaps TRBD1 (5 bases). This TCR came from a woman aged 70-85 years with COVID-19, enrolled during active disease. Sample: peripheral blood. This chain's CDR3 is CASNGGSAVNYGYTF. DNA of the CDR3: TGTGCCAGCAACGGGGGGTCAGCAGTTAACTATGGCTACACCTTC.